This T cell receptor (beta chain) was captured by sequencing in a study of vaccination and CD4 T cells after COVID-19. The overall study: SARS-CoV-2 PCR on nasal swabs had been positive for the convalescent patients; 8 or 9 were mild and one was severe. In the convalescent cohort, there were six males and four females, two of them Hispanic.

Treatment in this sample: approximately nine-day PBMC culture with coronavirus spike peptide pools or control peptides (ViraFEST assay). Per well, more than 1.5 million PBMCs were cultured in the presence of approximately 10 IU/ml IL-2 and 10 ug/ml peptide pools. In its sample, this clonotype was seen a few times. Its antigen is still unknown. The Oncomine TCR Beta short-read assay was applied to DNA of cultured CD4+ T cells. MiXCR, applied by TCRdb to the PCR reads, yields one record per CDR3 protein. The sample holds under 6,000 distinct CDR3 sequences, approximately 48% seen once. Trimming pared 1 base from V and 0 bases from J, leaving 9 bases between. CDR3 length: 16 amino acids. The V gene's germline CDR1 is SGHTA and CDR2 FQGNSA.

The chain is built from TRBV7-2 and TRBJ1-4; D ambiguous. Source material: CD4+ T cells from blood, cultured in vitro. The clonotype originates from a human donor who had recovered from COVID-19. CDR3 protein: CASSLGTAATNEKLFF. The CDR3 nucleotides read TGTGCCAGCAGCTTAGGTACGGCTGCAACTAATGAAAAACTGTTTTTT. Full variable domain (outside the CDR3, taken from reference TRBV7-2 and TRBJ1-4): GAGVSQSPSNKVTEKGKDVELRCDPISGHTALYWYRQSLGQGLEFLIYFQGNSAPDKSGLPSDRFSAERTGGSVSTLTIQRTQQEDSAVYLCASSLGTAATNEKLFFGSGTQLSVL.